This TCR beta chain was sequenced for a study of cytomegalovirus exposure and HLA in healthy donors. Study results and caveats: Researchers reported from a later analysis that most CMV-associated TCR beta chains appeared HLA-restricted.

Comments on this clone: Its antigen is undetermined.

In the PCR, 60 Vbeta and 13 Jbeta primers were used. Here immunoSEQ multiplex PCR was the method, and the copy in TCRdb shows in-frame clones only, minus some. The sample shows 150,000 to 200,000 clones, about 82% of them seen only once. The germline gives CDR1 MDHEN, CDR2 SYDVKM. V lost 7 bases to trimming and J lost 1 base; unmatched junction nucleotides: 8. The CDR3 sequence is 15 residues long. This sequence was found in a man between 18 and 29 years old in good health and CMV-seronegative. This chain joins TRBV28 and TRBJ2-5, with TRBD2 matching over 8 bases. Source material: PBMCs. CDR3 loop: CASISGSDVQETQYF. The CDR3, as DNA: TGTGCCAGCATAAGCGGGAGTGATGTCCAAGAGACCCAGTACTTC.